The rows below give T cell receptor beta chains drawn from one sample of a study of cytomegalovirus exposure and HLA in healthy donors. Measured with immunoSEQ multiplex PCR; TCRdb has only the in-frame clones, and not every one. This sample has some 98,000 clones, with 70% to 80% found just once. Sequences were obtained from PBMCs. These receptor sequences come from a man between 18 and 35 years old in good health and CMV-seropositive. Both conserved end residues are part of each CDR3. D genes are given only for firm matches. Rows may omit the clone size; those that give it use once, few, many or a size class.

v_gene	j_gene	abundance	d_gene	CDR3aa	CDR3nt
TRBV28	TRBJ1-5	-	TRBD1	CASSYRGNQPQHF	TGTGCCAGCAGTTACAGGGGGAATCAGCCCCAGCATTTT
TRBV15	TRBJ1-5	-	-	CATSRQGSNQPQHF	TGTGCCACCAGCAGGCAGGGGAGCAATCAGCCCCAGCATTTT
TRBV27	TRBJ2-2	-	TRBD2	CASSLSGTSRTGELFF	TGTGCCAGCAGTTTATCTGGGACTAGCCGCACCGGGGAGCTGTTTTTT
TRBV30	TRBJ2-3	-	-	CAWSVQNTQYF	TGTGCCTGGAGTGTACAGAATACGCAGTATTTT
TRBV7-6	TRBJ1-1	-	TRBD1	CASSLTGGLGMNTEAFF	TGTGCCAGCAGCTTAACAGGGGGCTTGGGGATGAACACTGAAGCTTTCTTT
TRBV6-5	TRBJ2-7	-	-	CASSYSVDSSYEQYF	TGTGCCAGCAGTTACTCGGTGGACAGCTCCTACGAGCAGTACTTC
TRBV27	TRBJ1-4	-	-	CASSLGGRTREKLFF	TGTGCCAGCAGTTTGGGGGGTCGTACGAGGGAAAAACTGTTTTTT
TRBV27	TRBJ2-1	once	TRBD2	CASSLGVSGGAGEQFF	TGTGCCAGCTCCCTGGGCGTTAGCGGGGGGGCTGGTGAGCAGTTCTTC
TRBV6-6	TRBJ2-7	-	-	CASSSEGEQYF	TGTGCCAGCAGTTCCGAGGGCGAGCAGTACTTC
TRBV10-3	TRBJ1-5	-	-	CAISERATWSNQPQHF	TGTGCCATCAGTGAACGAGCGACTTGGAGCAATCAGCCCCAGCATTTT
TRBV5-8	TRBJ2-5	-	-	CASSLELLETQYF	TGTGCCAGCAGCTTGGAACTTTTAGAGACCCAGTACTTC
TRBV5-1	TRBJ2-2	-	-	CASSWGQGVNGELFF	TGCGCCAGCAGCTGGGGCCAGGGCGTCAACGGGGAGCTGTTTTTT
TRBV2	TRBJ2-7	-	TRBD1	CASSEGTAYEQYF	TGTGCCAGCAGTGAGGGGACAGCCTACGAGCAGTACTTC
TRBV4-1	TRBJ1-3	-	TRBD1	CASSHGGQGYSGNTIYF	TGCGCCAGCAGCCATGGAGGACAGGGGTATTCTGGAAACACCATATATTTT
TRBV4-1	TRBJ2-7	-	TRBD1	CASSQTPDRVDPYEQYF	TGCGCCAGCAGCCAAACCCCGGACAGGGTAGACCCCTACGAGCAGTACTTC
TRBV6-5	TRBJ2-7	-	-	CASSWSQSSYEQYF	TGTGCCAGCAGTTGGAGCCAAAGCTCCTACGAGCAGTACTTC
TRBV14	TRBJ1-2	-	TRBD1	CASSPYEGQGAANYGYTF	TGTGCCAGCAGCCCCTATGAGGGACAGGGGGCCGCTAACTATGGCTACACCTTC
TRBV7-9	TRBJ1-1	-	-	CASSLVGDREAFF	TGTGCCAGCAGCTTAGTCGGAGACAGAGAAGCTTTCTTT
TRBV25-1	TRBJ1-1	-	-	CASSESVAGPLTEAFF	TGTGCCAGCAGTGAATCGGTGGCGGGCCCCTTGACTGAAGCTTTCTTT
TRBV6-1	TRBJ1-2	-	-	CASSNLMGGGYGYTF	TGTGCCAGCAGTAACCTTATGGGAGGGGGCTATGGCTACACCTTC
TRBV28	TRBJ2-7	-	TRBD1	CASSSDRGLYEQYF	TGTGCCAGCAGTTCAGACAGGGGATTATACGAGCAGTACTTC
TRBV6-1	TRBJ2-1	-	TRBD1	CASSEGWDRYGVEQFF	TGTGCCAGCAGTGAAGGTTGGGACAGGTACGGGGTTGAGCAGTTCTTC
TRBV5-6	TRBJ1-2	-	TRBD1	CASSLLTGEGGYTF	TGTGCCAGCAGCCTCCTGACAGGGGAGGGCGGCTACACCTTC
TRBV5-4	TRBJ2-1	-	TRBD2	CASSSGEPYNEQFF	TGTGCCAGCAGTAGCGGGGAACCCTACAATGAGCAGTTCTTC
TRBV5-1	TRBJ2-3	-	-	CASSLGGASTDTQYF	TGCGCCAGCAGCTTAGGCGGGGCTAGCACAGATACGCAGTATTTT
TRBV27	TRBJ1-3	-	-	CASKDGFSGNTIYF	TGTGCCAGCAAAGACGGGTTCTCTGGAAACACCATATATTTT
TRBV5-6	TRBJ2-7	once	-	CASSSVRPNRGKQYF	TGTGCCAGCAGTTCTGTTAGACCAAATCGGGGGAAGCAGTACTTC
TRBV18	TRBJ1-2	-	-	CASSPGGQGFYTF	TGTGCCAGCTCACCAGGCGGGCAGGGGTTCTACACCTTC
TRBV5-6	TRBJ1-5	few	TRBD1	CASSLKGQGHQPQHF	TGTGCCAGCAGCTTGAAAGGACAGGGTCATCAGCCCCAGCATTTT
TRBV2	TRBJ2-7	-	-	CASSLVQGSTYEQYF	TGTGCCAGCAGTTTGGTACAGGGTAGTACCTACGAGCAGTACTTC
TRBV9	TRBJ2-2	-	-	CASSVAVGELFF	TGTGCCAGCAGCGTAGCCGTCGGGGAGCTGTTTTTT
TRBV28	TRBJ2-1	-	TRBD1	CASPRDSYNEQFF	TGTGCCAGCCCCCGGGACAGCTACAATGAGCAGTTCTTC
TRBV28	TRBJ2-1	once	-	CASSFGLRGNEQFF	TGTGCCAGCAGTTTCGGGCTGCGGGGCAATGAGCAGTTCTTC